The 18 T cell receptor beta chains below come from one sample, sequenced in a study of T cell repertoires in cytomegalovirus infection. MiXCR, run by TCRdb on the reads, gives a single entry per CDR3 protein. The repertoire holds some 800,000 distinct CDR3 sequences, with 32% as singletons. Which antigens these TCRs recognize remains unknown. Sequencing used cultured CD8+ T cells from PBMCs, obtained from culture after CMV antigen stimulation. These TCRs come from a human donor in good health (CMV status not recorded). Some clones in this sample may be carry-over from other donors' samples.

V is TRBV18 and J is TRBJ1-6, with 8 bases aligning to TRBD1. CDR1 is KGHSH, CDR2 LQKENI, per germline. The V gene end was trimmed by 5 bases and the J gene end by 7 bases; junction bases not matched to a gene: 4. This CDR3 spans 14 amino acids. The CDR3 DNA is TGTGCCAGCTCAGCAGGGGGCAGGAATTCACCCCTCCACTTT. Amino acids: CASSAGGRNSPLHF.

The sample holds one count of this clonotype. Being one base from a much bigger clone, this may be a read error. The gene calls are TRBV6-6 and TRBJ2-1; 9 bases agree with TRBD1. Germline V gene lookup returns CDR1 MNHNY and CDR2 SVGAGI (reference sequence). This CDR3 comprises 13 residues. The ends lost 5 bases at V and 8 bases at J; junction bases unmatched: 4. The CDR3 sequence: CASSGTGRDEQFF. CDR3 sequence (DNA): TGTGCCAGCAGTGGGACAGGGCGGGATGAGCAGTTCTTC.

V usage is TRBV7-3 and J usage is TRBJ2-7; 12 bases fit TRBD1. The CDR3 spans 19 residues. V was pared by 5 bases and J by 3 bases, with 17 bases of the junction left unmatched. CDR1 SGHTA and CDR2 FQGTGA come from the germline V gene. CDR3 sequence (DNA): TGTGCCAGCAGCACGGGACAGGGGGCGCAGACCTTCGTTGGCTACGAGCAGTACTTC. Translated, it gives CASSTGQGAQTFVGYEQYF.

This clonotype was recorded at least ten times. The chain employs TRBV7-9 and TRBJ2-1, with D hard to call. CDR1 and CDR2 (germline): SEHNR, FQNEAQ (reference sequence). This CDR3 has 14 amino acids. Trimming shortened V by 8 bases and J by 7 bases, and 18 bases separated the two germline ends. The CDR3 nucleotides read TGTGCCAGCTTACCCTCCCCGACGGGTAATGAGCAGTTCTTC. This encodes CASLPSPTGNEQFF.

The chain uses TRBV3-1 and TRBJ2-3; no clear D. Germline CDR1 and CDR2: LGHDT and YNNKEL (reference sequence). CDR3 length: 15 amino acids. V dropped 5 bases and J dropped 3 bases, with 15 bases sitting between them. CDR3 in amino acids: CASSSVWAPTDTQYF. CDR3 DNA sequence: TGTGCCAGCAGCTCAGTCTGGGCCCCGACAGATACGCAGTATTTT.

The J gene is TRBJ2-2, the V gene TRBV20-1, with D tentatively TRBD1 (6 bases). The V gene lost 2 bases and the J gene lost 1 base, with 11 bases spanning the gap. CDR3 length equals 15 residues. Germline assignment: CDR1 DFQATT and CDR2 SNEGSKA (reference sequence). The DNA for the CDR3 is TGCAGTGCTAGACCCCAGGGGCTGAACACCGGGGAGCTGTTTTTT. Amino acids: CSARPQGLNTGELFF.

J is TRBJ2-5 and V is TRBV4-3; TRBD2 matches at 8 bases. The CDR3 length is 16 residues. Germline loops: CDR1 LGHNA, CDR2 YSLEER. V shed 4 bases and J 4 bases; nucleotides not matched to a gene: 11. CDR3: CASSPTSQRGRETQYF. The CDR3 nucleotides are TGCGCCAGCAGCCCGACCTCCCAGCGGGGGAGAGAGACCCAGTACTTC.

The V gene is TRBV6-2 or TRBV6-3, the J gene TRBJ2-4; D remains ambiguous. The germline CDR1 and CDR2 sequences are MNHEY and SVGEGT. The CDR3 extends over 11 amino acids. V lost 4 bases and J 9 bases, leaving 7 bases between the germline ends. CDR3 nucleotides: TGTGCCAGCAGTTTAAAGCTCATTCAGTACTTC. Translation gives CASSLKLIQYF.

The rearrangement links TRBV5-1 to TRBJ1-2, with 9 bases matching TRBD1. CDR1 and CDR2 from the germline V gene are SGHRS and YFSETQ. Unmatched junction bases numbered 6, after V lost 1 base and J lost 8 bases. The CDR3 covers 14 residues. The DNA of the CDR3 is TGCGCCAGCAGCTTGACAGGGGGCTTTGAGGGCTACACCTTC. Translating it yields CASSLTGGFEGYTF.

The rearrangement joins TRBV6-5 to TRBJ1-1; 9 nucleotides align to TRBD1. The CDR3 runs 15 residues. Looked up from germline, CDR1 is MNHEY and CDR2 is SVGAGI. J lost 10 bases, V lost 4 bases, and 13 bases had no gene match. The CDR3 DNA follows: TGTGCCAGCAGTTTCACGCCCCGGGACAGGGTTGGAGCTTTCTTT. Translation: CASSFTPRDRVGAFF.

The sample holds a few counts of this clonotype. The chain joins TRBV12-3 or TRBV12-4 to TRBJ1-3; D gene uncertain. Trimming left V 3 bases short and J 0 bases short, with 18 bases between. The CDR3 extends over 18 amino acids. For the CDR3, the DNA is TGTGCCAGCAGTTTTTGGTTTAGGCAGAGAGACTCTGGAAACACCATATATTTT. Protein product: CASSFWFRQRDSGNTIYF.

This clonotype was found a few times. The CDR3 protein is CASSGQGSTDTQYF. As DNA, the CDR3 is TGTGCCAGCAGCGGGCAAGGTTCCACAGATACGCAGTATTTT. The chain has TRBV9 and TRBJ2-3; D remains unclear. The CDR3 is 14 amino acids. V lost 3 bases and J 2 bases, leaving 10 bases between the germline ends. Germline CDR1 reads SGDLS; CDR2 reads YYNGEE.

This sequence joins TRBV6-1 and TRBJ1-2; no definite D call. Germline V gives CDR1 MNHNS, CDR2 SASEGT. The length of the CDR3 is 13 residues. V was cut by 2 bases and J by 4 bases, with 8 bases left in between. CDR3 protein: CASSELDAYGYTF. The CDR3 nucleotides are TGTGCCAGCAGTGAATTGGACGCCTATGGCTACACCTTC.

The chain uses TRBV27 and TRBJ1-2, with TRBD1 matching over 8 bases. Trimming took 5 bases from V and 8 from J; bases not matched to a gene: 7. Per the germline V gene, CDR1 is MNHEY and CDR2 is SMNVEV (reference sequence). CDR3 length: 13 residues. The CDR3 spells CASSNQGAEGYTF. CDR3 sequence (DNA): TGTGCCAGCAGTAACCAGGGGGCGGAGGGCTACACCTTC.

This clonotype was detected many times. The V call is TRBV12-3 or TRBV12-4, the J call TRBJ1-3; D may be TRBD1 (5 bases). CDR3 length: 19 amino acids. The germline V and J ends were trimmed by 7 bases and 2 bases, with 27 bases remaining between them. CDR3 in DNA: TGTGCCAGCACCTTCTCCCTGGGCAGGGATAATGACGCTGGAAACACCATATATTTT. It codes for CASTFSLGRDNDAGNTIYF.

This chain joins TRBV20-1 and TRBJ1-4; 9 bases map to TRBD1. The CDR3 spans 15 residues. V shed 0 bases and J 6 bases; nucleotides not matched to a gene: 5. Germline-derived CDR1 and CDR2 are DFQATT and SNEGSKA (reference sequence). The CDR3 loop is CSARERTGADEKLFF. The DNA of the CDR3 is TGCAGTGCTAGAGAGAGGACAGGGGCAGATGAAAAACTGTTTTTT.

This clonotype was detected only once. The chain employs TRBV29-1 and TRBJ1-1, with D hard to call. The CDR3 contains 11 residues. Trimming pared 4 bases from V and 1 base from J, leaving 4 bases between. Looked up from germline, CDR1 is SQVTM and CDR2 is ANQGSEA. The DNA of the CDR3 is TGCAGCGTTGCGGAGAACACTGAAGCTTTCTTT. Translated: CSVAENTEAFF.

This clonotype showed up just a few times. The chain has TRBV4-3 and TRBJ1-3; D call uncertain. This CDR3 has 15 amino acids. CDR1 and CDR2 from the germline V gene are LGHNA and YSLEER. V dropped 1 base and J dropped 1 base, with 8 bases sitting between them. The DNA of the CDR3 is TGCGCCAGCAGCCAAGGGGAAGGGTCTGGAAACACCATATATTTT. Protein sequence: CASSQGEGSGNTIYF.